This T cell receptor (beta chain) was obtained from a study of cytomegalovirus exposure and HLA in healthy donors. The PCR had 60 Vbeta and 13 Jbeta primers. Produced via immunoSEQ multiplex PCR; TCRdb's table is partial and in-frame only. The sample carries about 180,000 clones, more than 70% recorded once. This CDR3 comprises 12 residues. Germline V gene lookup returns CDR1 SGHDT and CDR2 YYEEEE. V gave up 5 bases and J gave up 4 bases, with 9 bases separating them. The sequence came from a girl aged 5-17 years in good health and CMV-seropositive. The specimen sequenced was PBMCs. This chain connects TRBV5-6 to TRBJ1-2; maybe TRBD1 (5 bases). CDR3 DNA sequence: TGTGCCAGCAGACGGGGGGGCTATGGCTACACCTTC. Translated: CASRRGGYGYTF.